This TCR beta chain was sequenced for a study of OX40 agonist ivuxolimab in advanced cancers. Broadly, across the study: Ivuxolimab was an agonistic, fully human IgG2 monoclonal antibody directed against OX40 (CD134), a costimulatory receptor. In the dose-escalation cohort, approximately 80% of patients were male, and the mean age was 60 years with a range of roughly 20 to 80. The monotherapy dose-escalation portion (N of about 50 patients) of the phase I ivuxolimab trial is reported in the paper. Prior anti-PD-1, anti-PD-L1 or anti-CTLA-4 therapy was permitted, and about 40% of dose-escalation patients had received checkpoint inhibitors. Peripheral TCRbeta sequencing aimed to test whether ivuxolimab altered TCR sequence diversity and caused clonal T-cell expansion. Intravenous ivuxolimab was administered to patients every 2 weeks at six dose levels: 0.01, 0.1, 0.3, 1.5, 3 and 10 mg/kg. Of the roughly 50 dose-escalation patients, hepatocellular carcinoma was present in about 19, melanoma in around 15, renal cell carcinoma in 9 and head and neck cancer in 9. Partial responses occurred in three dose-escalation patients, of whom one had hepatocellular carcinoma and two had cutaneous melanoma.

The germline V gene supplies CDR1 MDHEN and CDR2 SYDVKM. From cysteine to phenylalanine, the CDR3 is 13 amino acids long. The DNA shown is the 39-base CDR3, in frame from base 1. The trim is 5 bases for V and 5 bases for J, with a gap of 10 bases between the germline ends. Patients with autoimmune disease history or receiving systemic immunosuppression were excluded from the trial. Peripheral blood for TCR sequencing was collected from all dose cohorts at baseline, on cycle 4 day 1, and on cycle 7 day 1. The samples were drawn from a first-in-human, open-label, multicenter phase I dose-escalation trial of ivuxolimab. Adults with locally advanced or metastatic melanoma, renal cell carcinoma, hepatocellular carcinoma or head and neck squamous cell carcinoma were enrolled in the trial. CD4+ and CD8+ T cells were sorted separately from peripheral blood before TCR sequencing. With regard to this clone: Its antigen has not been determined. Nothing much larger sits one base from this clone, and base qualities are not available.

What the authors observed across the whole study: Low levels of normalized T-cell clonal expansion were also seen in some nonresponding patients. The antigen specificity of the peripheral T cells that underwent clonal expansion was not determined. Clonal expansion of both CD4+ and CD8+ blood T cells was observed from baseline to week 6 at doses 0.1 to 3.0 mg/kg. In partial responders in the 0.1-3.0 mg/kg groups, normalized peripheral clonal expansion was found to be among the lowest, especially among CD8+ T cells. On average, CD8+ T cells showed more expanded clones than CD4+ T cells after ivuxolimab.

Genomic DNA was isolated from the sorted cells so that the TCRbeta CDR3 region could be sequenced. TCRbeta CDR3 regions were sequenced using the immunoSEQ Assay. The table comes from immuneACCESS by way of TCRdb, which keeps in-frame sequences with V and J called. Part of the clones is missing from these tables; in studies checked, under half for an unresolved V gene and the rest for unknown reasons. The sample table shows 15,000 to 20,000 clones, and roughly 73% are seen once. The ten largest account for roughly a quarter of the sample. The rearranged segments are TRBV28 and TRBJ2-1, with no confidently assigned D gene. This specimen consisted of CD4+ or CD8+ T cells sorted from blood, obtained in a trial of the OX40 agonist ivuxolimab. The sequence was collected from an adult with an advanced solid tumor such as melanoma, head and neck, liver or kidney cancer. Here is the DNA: TGTGCCAGCAGTGCCGAACGACACAATGAGCAGTTCTTC. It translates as CASSAERHNEQFF.